This entry lists 5 T cell receptor beta chains sequenced from one sample in a study of early T cells in non-severe SARS-CoV-2 infection. TCRdb redid the calling of the 5' RACE reads with MiXCR, one entry per CDR3 protein. The sample lists some 80,000 distinct CDR3 sequences, 10% to 15% occurring once. Sequenced material: whole blood. The receptor set was obtained from an adult who was a healthcare worker with PCR-confirmed SARS-CoV-2 infection or an uninfected control (not recorded which).

This clonotype was detected a few times. The V call is TRBV5-4, the J call TRBJ2-7, with 9 bases matching TRBD1. The germline gives CDR1 SGHNT, CDR2 YYREEE (reference sequence). The V and J ends lost 3 bases and 3 bases, in that order; junction bases with no gene match: 7. CDR3 length: 15 amino acids. The CDR3 reads CASSYPGQGLYEQYF. The DNA of the CDR3 is TGTGCCAGCAGCTACCCGGGACAGGGACTCTACGAGCAGTACTTC.

Concerning this clonotype itself: This may be a read error, as it is one base from a much larger clone. The V call is TRBV7-2, the J call TRBJ2-7; D perhaps matches TRBD1 (6 bases). V was cut by 3 bases and J by 4 bases, with 22 bases left in between. Per the germline V gene, CDR1 is SGHTA and CDR2 is FQGNSA. The CDR3 covers 17 residues. CDR3 DNA sequence: TGTGCCAGCAGCTTCCACCCCCGGGACATTGATCTGTACGAGCAGTACTTC. This sequence encodes CASSFHPRDIDLYEQYF.

This clonotype was recorded at least ten times. The chain recombines TRBV30 with TRBJ2-3; D call uncertain. CDR3 length: 12 residues. V gave up 2 bases and J gave up 10 bases, with 13 bases separating them. Germline V gives CDR1 GTSNPN, CDR2 SVGIG (reference sequence). The CDR3 sequence is CAWSRGTFAQYF. The CDR3 DNA follows: TGTGCCTGGAGTCGCGGAACCTTTGCGCAGTATTTT.

This clonotype was detected ten times or more. CDR3 sequence (DNA): TGTGCCTGGAGTCGGGGGGATGCTTCCGGGGAGCTGTTTTTT. Protein sequence: CAWSRGDASGELFF. The V call is TRBV30, the J call TRBJ2-2, with 7 bases identical to TRBD2. The germline V gene has CDR1 GTSNPN and CDR2 SVGIG (reference sequence). With V trimmed by 2 bases and J by 6 bases, 6 bases remained unmatched. The CDR3 loop spans 14 amino acids.

At least ten counts were recorded for this clonotype. This sequence joins TRBV11-2 and TRBJ2-1; 7 bases are shared with TRBD1. CDR3 length: 16 amino acids. The germline CDR1 and CDR2 sequences are SGHAT and FQNNGV. The V gene end was trimmed by 1 base and the J gene end by 2 bases; junction bases not matched to a gene: 5. CDR3 in amino acids: CASSLGQGITYNEQFF. The CDR3 DNA reads TGTGCCAGCAGCTTAGGACAGGGCATTACCTACAATGAGCAGTTCTTC.